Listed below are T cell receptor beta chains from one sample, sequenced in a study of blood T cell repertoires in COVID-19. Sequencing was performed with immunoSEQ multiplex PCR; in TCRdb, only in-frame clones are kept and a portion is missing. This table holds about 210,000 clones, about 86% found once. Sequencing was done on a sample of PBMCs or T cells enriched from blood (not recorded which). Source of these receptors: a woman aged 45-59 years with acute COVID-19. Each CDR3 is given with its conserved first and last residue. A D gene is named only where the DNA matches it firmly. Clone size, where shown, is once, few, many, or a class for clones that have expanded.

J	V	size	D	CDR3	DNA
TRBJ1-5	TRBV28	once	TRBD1	CASRGQGEGRPQHF	TGTGCCAGCAGGGGACAGGGTGAGGGTCGGCCCCAGCATTTT
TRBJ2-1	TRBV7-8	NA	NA	CASSLGSLAGAGNEQFF	TGTGCCAGCAGCTTAGGGAGCTTGGCGGGGGCGGGGAATGAGCAGTTCTTC
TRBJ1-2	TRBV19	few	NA	CASSLAGNYGYTF	TGTGCCAGTAGTTTAGCCGGGAACTATGGCTACACCTTC
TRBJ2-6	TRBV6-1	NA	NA	CASSEARGISGANVLTF	TGTGCCAGCAGTGAAGCTAGGGGGATCTCTGGGGCCAACGTCCTGACTTTC
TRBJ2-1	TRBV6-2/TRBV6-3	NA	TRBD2	CASSYSIGGSVREQFF	TGTGCCAGCAGTTACTCGATTGGCGGGAGTGTCAGAGAGCAGTTCTTC
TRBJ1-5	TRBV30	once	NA	CAWTRGDSNQPQHF	TGTGCCTGGACTCGGGGGGATAGCAATCAGCCCCAGCATTTT
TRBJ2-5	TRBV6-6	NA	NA	CASSYDRRSPGTQYF	TGTGCCAGCAGTTACGACAGGCGTTCCCCTGGGACCCAGTACTTC
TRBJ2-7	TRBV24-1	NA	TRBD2	CATSDPLAGAWGEQYF	TGTGCCACCAGTGATCCGCTAGCGGGAGCATGGGGCGAGCAGTACTTC
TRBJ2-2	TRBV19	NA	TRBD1	CASRDRGATGELFF	TGTGCCAGTAGAGACAGGGGGGCTACCGGGGAGCTGTTTTTT
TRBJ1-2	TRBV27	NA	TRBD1	CASSRQGSNGYTF	TGTGCCAGCAGTCGACAGGGGTCAAATGGCTACACCTTC
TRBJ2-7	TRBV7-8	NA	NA	CASSSQGGPYEQYF	TGTGCCAGCAGCTCTCAGGGAGGACCCTACGAGCAGTACTTC